This T cell receptor (beta chain) came from a study of regulatory T cells in long-lasting Graves disease. The study's findings and limits: With persistent disease, TRBV28, TRBJ1-2 and TRBJ2-5 were the favored segments.

CDR1 and CDR2 from the germline V gene are MDHEN and SYDVKM. CDR3 length: 11 amino acids. Sequencing libraries for TCR beta were prepared with iRepertoire HTBI primers and Arm-PCR of CDR3 regions. MiXCR, run by TCRdb on the multiplex PCR reads, gives a single entry per CDR3 protein. The sample comprises over 400,000 distinct CDR3 sequences, 14% of which are singletons, and around a sixth rests with the top ten. This clonotype showed up just a few times. Antigen: not known. Germline and junction disagree at one end, which may indicate a read error. Time point meaning: newly diagnosed GD, antithyroid drugs for less than 3 months. From PBMCs, RNA was extracted and then used to make the TCR library. This sample was also put to use in a study of T cells in Graves' hyperthyroidism and ophthalmopathy. That investigation notes: The blood repertoire included most of the expanded thyroid clonotypes above 0.001.

The clonotype was recovered from a woman in her forties or fifties with Graves disease. Sequencing used peripheral blood mononuclear cells (PBMCs), obtained at new diagnosis, from a patient treated with antithyroid drugs. The V call is TRBV28, the J call TRBJ2-7; possible D gene TRBD1, 6 bases. CDR3 sequence: CASATGYEQHF. The CDR3, as DNA: TGTGCCAGCGCGACAGGCTACGAGCAGCACTTC. Filled out from reference TRBV28 and TRBJ2-7, the complete variable domain reads DVKVTQSSRYLVKRTGEKVFLECVQDMDHENMFWYRQDPGLGLRLIYFSYDVKMKEKGDIPEGYSVSREKKERFSLILESASTNQTSMYLCASATGYEQHFGPGTRLTVT.